The TCR delta chain under discussion was sequenced for a study of gamma-delta T cells after stem cell transplantation. The CDR3 is 17 amino acids. Trimming took off 4 bases at V and 6 bases at J, with 30 bases between the two ends. Germline CDR1 reads TVYSNPD; CDR2 reads GDNSRS (reference sequence). TCRdb redid the clone calls on the RT-PCR reads with CATT. The sample lists thousands of delta-chain clones, more than 14% occurring once. On this clone itself: This sample also contains other DNA sequences that code for the same CDR3.

Sequenced input: gamma-delta T cells. The receptor was derived from a human donor. It is not recorded whose cells these are; they may come from a transplant donor. The chain links TRDV3 to TRDJ1; D may be TRDD2 or TRDD3 (8 bases each). The CDR3 loop is CASALPNGDTRHYKLIF. CDR3 sequence (DNA): TGTGCCTCGGCCCTTCCTAATGGGGATACACGCCATTATAAACTCATCTTT.